This T cell receptor (beta chain) originates from a study of cytomegalovirus exposure and HLA in healthy donors. Vbeta (60) and Jbeta (13) primers were used in the PCR. The table came from immunoSEQ multiplex PCR; TCRdb's copy has only in-frame clones and leaves some out. The sample has around 100,000 clones, 60% to 85% seen once; the top ten hold around 5%. As for this clone: Other DNA sequences in this specimen translate into the identical CDR3.

Sequenced input: PBMCs. This receptor was taken from a female donor in good health and CMV-seropositive.

For the CDR3, the DNA is TGTGCCAGCAGCTTAGATGCGGGGGGGCCGGATACGCAGTATTTT. Amino acid sequence: CASSLDAGGPDTQYF. The chain carries TRBV7-2 and TRBJ2-3; 9 bases are a match to TRBD2. This CDR3 has 15 amino acids. The germline gives CDR1 SGHTA, CDR2 FQGNSA. J gave up 6 bases and V 1 base, and 5 bases lay outside the gene matches.